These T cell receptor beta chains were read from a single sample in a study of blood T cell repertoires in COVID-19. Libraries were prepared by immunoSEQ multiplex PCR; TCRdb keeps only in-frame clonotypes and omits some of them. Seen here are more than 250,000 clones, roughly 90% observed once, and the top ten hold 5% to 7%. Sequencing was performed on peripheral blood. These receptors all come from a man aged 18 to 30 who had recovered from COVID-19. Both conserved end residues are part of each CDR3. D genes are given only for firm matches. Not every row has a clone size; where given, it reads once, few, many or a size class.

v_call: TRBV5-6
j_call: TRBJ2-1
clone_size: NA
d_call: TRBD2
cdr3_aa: CASSLPGLAGDEQFF
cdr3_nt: TGTGCCAGCAGCTTGCCGGGACTAGCGGGAGATGAGCAGTTCTTC

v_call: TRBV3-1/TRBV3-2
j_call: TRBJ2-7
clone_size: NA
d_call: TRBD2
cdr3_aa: CASSQVVLARAVEQYF
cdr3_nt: TGTGCCAGCAGCCAAGTCGTACTAGCGAGGGCGGTCGAGCAGTACTTC

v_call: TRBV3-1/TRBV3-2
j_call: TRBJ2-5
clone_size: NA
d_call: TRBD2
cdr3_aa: CASSQGTSGETQYF
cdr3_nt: TGTGCCAGCAGCCAGGGGACTAGCGGGGAGACCCAGTACTTC

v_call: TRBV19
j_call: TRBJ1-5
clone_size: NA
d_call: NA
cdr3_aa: CASSMPGNYQPQHF
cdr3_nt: TGTGCCAGTAGTATGCCGGGGAATTATCAGCCCCAGCATTTT

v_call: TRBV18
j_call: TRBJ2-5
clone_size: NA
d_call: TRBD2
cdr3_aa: CASSPRLAGQETQYF
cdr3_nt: TGTGCCAGCTCACCGCGACTAGCGGGCCAAGAGACCCAGTACTTC

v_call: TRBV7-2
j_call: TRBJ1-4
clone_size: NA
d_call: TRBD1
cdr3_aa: CASSRQGGEKLFF
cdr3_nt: TGTGCCAGCAGCCGACAGGGGGGTGAAAAACTGTTTTTT

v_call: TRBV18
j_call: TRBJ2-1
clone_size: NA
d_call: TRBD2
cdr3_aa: CASSPPGGANNEQFF
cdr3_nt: TGTGCCAGCTCACCGCCGGGAGGGGCAAATAATGAGCAGTTCTTC

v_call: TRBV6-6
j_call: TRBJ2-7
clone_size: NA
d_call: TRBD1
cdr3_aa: CATHFQGAANEQYF
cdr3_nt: TGTGCCACCCACTTCCAGGGGGCGGCTAACGAGCAGTACTTC

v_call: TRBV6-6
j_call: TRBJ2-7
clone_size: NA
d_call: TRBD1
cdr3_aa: CASSRPGQGYEQYF
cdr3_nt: TGTGCCAGCAGCCGACCGGGACAGGGGTACGAGCAGTACTTC

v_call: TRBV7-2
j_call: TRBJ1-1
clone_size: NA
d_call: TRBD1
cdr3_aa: CASSHTGEAEAFF
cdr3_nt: TGTGCCAGCAGCCACACAGGGGAGGCTGAAGCTTTCTTT

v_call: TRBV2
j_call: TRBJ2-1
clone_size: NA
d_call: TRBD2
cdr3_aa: CASSVGTSGSSYNEQFF
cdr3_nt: TGTGCCAGCAGTGTCGGGACTAGCGGGAGCAGCTACAATGAGCAGTTCTTC

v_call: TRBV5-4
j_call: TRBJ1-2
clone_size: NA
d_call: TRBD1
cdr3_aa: CASSPRTGYGYTF
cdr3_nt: TGTGCCAGCAGCCCTAGGACAGGCTATGGCTACACCTTC

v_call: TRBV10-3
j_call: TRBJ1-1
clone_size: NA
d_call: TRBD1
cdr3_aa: CAITDRVATEAFF
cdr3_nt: TGTGCCATCACTGACAGGGTGGCCACTGAAGCTTTCTTT

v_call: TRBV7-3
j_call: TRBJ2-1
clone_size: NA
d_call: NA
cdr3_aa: CASSLDSQPFNEQFF
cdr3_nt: TGTGCCAGCAGCTTAGACTCTCAACCATTCAATGAGCAGTTCTTC

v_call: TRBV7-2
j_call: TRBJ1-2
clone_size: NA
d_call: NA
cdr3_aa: CASSLYQGGSYGYTF
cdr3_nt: TGTGCCAGCAGCCTCTACCAGGGAGGTAGCTATGGCTACACCTTC

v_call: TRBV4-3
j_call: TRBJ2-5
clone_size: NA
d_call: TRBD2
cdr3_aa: CASSLLAGGAQYF
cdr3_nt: TGCGCCAGCAGCCTCCTTGCCGGGGGGGCCCAGTACTTC

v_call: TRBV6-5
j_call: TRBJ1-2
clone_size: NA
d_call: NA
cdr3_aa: CASREGRSYGYTF
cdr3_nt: TGTGCCAGCAGAGAGGGTCGGTCGTATGGCTACACCTTC

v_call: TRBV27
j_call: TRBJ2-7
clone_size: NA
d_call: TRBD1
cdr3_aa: CASSSLSFPGQGVNEQYF
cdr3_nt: TGTGCCAGCAGTTCCCTATCCTTTCCGGGACAGGGAGTCAACGAGCAGTACTTC

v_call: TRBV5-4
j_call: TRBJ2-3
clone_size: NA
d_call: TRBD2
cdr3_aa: CASSFGASGGARDTQYF
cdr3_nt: TGTGCCAGCAGCTTCGGGGCTAGCGGGGGGGCGCGGGATACGCAGTATTTT

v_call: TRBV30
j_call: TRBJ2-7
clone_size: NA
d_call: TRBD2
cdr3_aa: CAWSLSGRSYEQYF
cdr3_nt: TGTGCCTGGAGTCTAAGCGGGAGGTCCTACGAGCAGTACTTC

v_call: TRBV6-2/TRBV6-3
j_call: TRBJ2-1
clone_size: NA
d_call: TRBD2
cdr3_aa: CASSYGPGQRLAGVYNEQFF
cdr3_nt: TGTGCCAGCAGTTACGGCCCAGGCCAGAGGCTAGCGGGGGTCTACAATGAGCAGTTCTTC

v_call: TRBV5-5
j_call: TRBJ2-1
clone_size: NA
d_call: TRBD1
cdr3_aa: CASSSSARGQGPPYNEQFF
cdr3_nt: TGTGCCAGCAGCTCCTCCGCTAGGGGACAGGGCCCCCCCTACAATGAGCAGTTCTTC

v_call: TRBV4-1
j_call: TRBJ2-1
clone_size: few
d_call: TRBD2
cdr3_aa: CASSQDGLAGDYEQFF
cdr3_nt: TGCGCCAGCAGCCAAGATGGACTAGCGGGAGATTATGAGCAGTTCTTC

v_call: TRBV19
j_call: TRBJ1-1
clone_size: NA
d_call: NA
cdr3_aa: CASSQRLRMNTEAFF
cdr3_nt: TGTGCCAGTAGTCAACGTCTGAGGATGAACACTGAAGCTTTCTTT

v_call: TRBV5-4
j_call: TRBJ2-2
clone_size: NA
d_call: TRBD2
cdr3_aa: CASTLAGGPPRELFF
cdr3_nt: TGTGCCAGCACTCTAGCGGGAGGCCCCCCCCGGGAGCTGTTTTTT

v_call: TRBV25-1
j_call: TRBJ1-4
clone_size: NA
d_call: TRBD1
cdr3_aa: CASSEWTGSNEKLFF
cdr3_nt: TGTGCCAGCAGTGAATGGACAGGGTCTAATGAAAAACTGTTTTTT

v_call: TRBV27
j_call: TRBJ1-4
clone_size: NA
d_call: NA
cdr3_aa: CASSLQENSEKLFF
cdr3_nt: TGTGCCAGCAGTTTACAGGAAAACTCAGAAAAACTGTTTTTT

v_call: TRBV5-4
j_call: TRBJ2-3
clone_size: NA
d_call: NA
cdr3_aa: CASSPWTASSTDTQYF
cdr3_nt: TGTGCCAGCAGCCCCTGGACAGCCTCTAGCACAGATACGCAGTATTTT

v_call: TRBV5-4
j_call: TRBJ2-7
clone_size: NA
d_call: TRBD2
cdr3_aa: CASSPPGGGDEQYF
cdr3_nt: TGTGCCAGCAGCCCGCCGGGAGGAGGGGACGAGCAGTACTTC

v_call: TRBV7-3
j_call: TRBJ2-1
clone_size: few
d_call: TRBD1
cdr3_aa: CASAPGQGGEARDNEQFF
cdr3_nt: TGTGCCAGCGCACCGGGACAGGGAGGAGAGGCAAGAGACAATGAGCAGTTCTTC

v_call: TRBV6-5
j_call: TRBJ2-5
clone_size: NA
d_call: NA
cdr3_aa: CASGGTPEETQYF
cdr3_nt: TGTGCCAGCGGCGGGACCCCGGAAGAGACCCAGTACTTC

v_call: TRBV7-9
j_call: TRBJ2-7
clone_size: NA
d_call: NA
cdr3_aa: CASSPLLAGSYEQYF
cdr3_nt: TGTGCCAGCAGCCCCCTGCTGGCAGGCTCCTACGAGCAGTACTTC

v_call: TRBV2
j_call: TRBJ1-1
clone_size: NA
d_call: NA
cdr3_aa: CASGKDTVNTEAFF
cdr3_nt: TGTGCCAGCGGAAAAGACACGGTGAACACTGAAGCTTTCTTT

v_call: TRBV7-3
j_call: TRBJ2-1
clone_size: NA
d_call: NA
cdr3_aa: CASSLSGSNYNEQFF
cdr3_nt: TGTGCCAGCAGCTTATCCGGGAGTAACTACAATGAGCAGTTCTTC

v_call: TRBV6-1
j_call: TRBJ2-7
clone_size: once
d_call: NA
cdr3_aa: CASSETQGAYEQYF
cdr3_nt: TGTGCCAGCAGTGAAACACAGGGTGCCTACGAGCAGTACTTC

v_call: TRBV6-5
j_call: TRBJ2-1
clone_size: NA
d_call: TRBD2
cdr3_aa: CASTGGLAGRNEQFF
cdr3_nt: TGTGCCAGCACCGGCGGACTAGCGGGTAGGAATGAGCAGTTCTTC

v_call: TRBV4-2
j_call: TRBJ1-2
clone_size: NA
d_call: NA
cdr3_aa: CASSQGGGAGEGYTF
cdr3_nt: TGTGCCAGCAGCCAAGGAGGGGGAGCAGGGGAGGGCTACACCTTC

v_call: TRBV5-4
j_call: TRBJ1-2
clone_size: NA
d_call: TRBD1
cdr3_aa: CASSLKFTAAGGGGYTF
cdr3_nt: TGTGCCAGCAGCTTGAAGTTTACGGCGGCAGGGGGCGGTGGCTACACCTTC

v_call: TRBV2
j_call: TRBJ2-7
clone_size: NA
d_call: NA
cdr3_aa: CASSARYEQYF
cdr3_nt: TGTGCCAGCAGTGCACGGTACGAGCAGTACTTC

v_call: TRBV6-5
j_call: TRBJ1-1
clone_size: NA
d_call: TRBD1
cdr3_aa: CAISDRVWEAFF
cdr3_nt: TGTGCCATCTCGGACAGGGTTTGGGAAGCTTTCTTT

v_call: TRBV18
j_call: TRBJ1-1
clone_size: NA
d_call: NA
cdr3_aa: CASSPVLSEGTEAFF
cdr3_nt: TGTGCCAGCTCACCCGTTTTATCGGAGGGCACTGAAGCTTTCTTT